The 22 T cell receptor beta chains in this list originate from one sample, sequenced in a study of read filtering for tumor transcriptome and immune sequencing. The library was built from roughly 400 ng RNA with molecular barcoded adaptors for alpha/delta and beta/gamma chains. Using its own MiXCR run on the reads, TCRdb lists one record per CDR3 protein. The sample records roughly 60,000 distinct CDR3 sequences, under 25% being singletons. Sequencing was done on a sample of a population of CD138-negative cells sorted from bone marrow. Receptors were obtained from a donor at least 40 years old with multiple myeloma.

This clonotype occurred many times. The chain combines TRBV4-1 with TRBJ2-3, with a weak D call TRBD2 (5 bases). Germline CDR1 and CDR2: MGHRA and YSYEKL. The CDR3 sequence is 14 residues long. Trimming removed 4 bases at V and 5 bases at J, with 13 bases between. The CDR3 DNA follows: TGCGCCAGCAGCCCCGGGGTTGCGGGAGATACGCAGTATTTT. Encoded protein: CASSPGVAGDTQYF.

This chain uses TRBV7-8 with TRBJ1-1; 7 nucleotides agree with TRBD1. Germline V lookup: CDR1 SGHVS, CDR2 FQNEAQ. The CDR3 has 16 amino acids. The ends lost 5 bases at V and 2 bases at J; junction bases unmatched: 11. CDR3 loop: CASSRMWGTENTEAFF. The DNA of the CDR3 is TGTGCCAGCAGCCGAATGTGGGGGACAGAAAACACTGAAGCTTTCTTT.

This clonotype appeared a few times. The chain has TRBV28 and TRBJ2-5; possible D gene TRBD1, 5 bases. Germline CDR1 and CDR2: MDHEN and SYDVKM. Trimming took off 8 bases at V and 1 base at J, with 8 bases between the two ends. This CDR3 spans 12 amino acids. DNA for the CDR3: TGTGCCAGCGGACACCCCCAAGAGACCCAGTACTTC. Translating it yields CASGHPQETQYF.

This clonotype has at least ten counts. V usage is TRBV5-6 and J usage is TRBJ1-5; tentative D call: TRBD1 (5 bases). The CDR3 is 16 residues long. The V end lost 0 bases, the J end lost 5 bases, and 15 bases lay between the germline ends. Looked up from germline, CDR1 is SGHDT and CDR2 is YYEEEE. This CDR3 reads CASSLGPPGPHQPQHF. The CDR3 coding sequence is TGTGCCAGCAGCTTGGGACCTCCAGGGCCACATCAGCCCCAGCATTTT.

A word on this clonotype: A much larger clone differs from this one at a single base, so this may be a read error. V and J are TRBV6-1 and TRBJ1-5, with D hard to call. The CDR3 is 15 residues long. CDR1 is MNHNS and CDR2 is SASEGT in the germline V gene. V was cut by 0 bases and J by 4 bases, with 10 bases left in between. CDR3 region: CASSEATQRNQPQHF. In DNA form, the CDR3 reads TGTGCCAGCAGTGAAGCGACACAGCGAAATCAGCCCCAGCATTTT.

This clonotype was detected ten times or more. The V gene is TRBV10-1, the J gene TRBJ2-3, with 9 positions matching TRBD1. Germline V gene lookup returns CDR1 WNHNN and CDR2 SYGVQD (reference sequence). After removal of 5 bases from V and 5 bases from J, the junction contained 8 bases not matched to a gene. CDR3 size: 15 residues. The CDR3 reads CASSTTGGKGDTQYF. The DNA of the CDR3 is TGCGCCAGCAGTACTACAGGGGGCAAAGGAGATACGCAGTATTTT.

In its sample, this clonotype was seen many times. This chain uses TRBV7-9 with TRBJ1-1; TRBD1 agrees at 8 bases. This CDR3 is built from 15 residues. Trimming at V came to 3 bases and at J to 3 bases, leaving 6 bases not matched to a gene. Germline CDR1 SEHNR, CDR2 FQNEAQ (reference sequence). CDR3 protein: CASSFAQGAYTEAFF. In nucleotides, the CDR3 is TGTGCCAGCAGCTTCGCCCAGGGGGCTTACACTGAAGCTTTCTTT.

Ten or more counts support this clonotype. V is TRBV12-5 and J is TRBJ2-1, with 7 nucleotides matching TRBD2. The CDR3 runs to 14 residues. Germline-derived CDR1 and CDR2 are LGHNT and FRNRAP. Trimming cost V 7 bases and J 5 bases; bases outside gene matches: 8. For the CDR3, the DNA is TGTGCTAGTGCCCTGGGGGGGGGTAACAATGAGCAGTTCTTC. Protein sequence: CASALGGGNNEQFF.

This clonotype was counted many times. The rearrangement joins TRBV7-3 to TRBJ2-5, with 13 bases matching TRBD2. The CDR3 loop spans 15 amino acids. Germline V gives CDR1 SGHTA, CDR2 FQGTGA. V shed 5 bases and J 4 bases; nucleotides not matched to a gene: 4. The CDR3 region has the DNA TGTGCCAGCAGCCGAGGACTAGCGGGAGTAGAGACCCAGTACTTC. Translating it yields CASSRGLAGVETQYF. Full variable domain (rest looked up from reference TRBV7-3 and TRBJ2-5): GAGVSQTPSNKVTEKGKYVELRCDPISGHTALYWYRQSLGQGPEFLIYFQGTGAADDSGLPNDRFFAVRPEGSVSTLKIQRTERGDSAVYLCASSRGLAGVETQYFGPGTRLLVL.

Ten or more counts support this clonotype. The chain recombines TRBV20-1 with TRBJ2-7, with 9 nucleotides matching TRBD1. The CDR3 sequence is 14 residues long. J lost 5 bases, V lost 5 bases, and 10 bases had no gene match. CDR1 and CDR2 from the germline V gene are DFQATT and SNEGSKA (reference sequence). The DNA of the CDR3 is TGCAGTGCTGGGATTCCGGGACAGGGTAACGAGCAGTACTTC. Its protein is CSAGIPGQGNEQYF.

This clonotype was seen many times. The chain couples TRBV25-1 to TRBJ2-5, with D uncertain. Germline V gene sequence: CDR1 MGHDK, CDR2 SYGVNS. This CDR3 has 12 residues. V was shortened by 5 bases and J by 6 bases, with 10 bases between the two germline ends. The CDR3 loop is CASSSVVQTQYF. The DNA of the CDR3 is TGTGCCAGCAGTTCGGTAGTACAGACCCAGTACTTC. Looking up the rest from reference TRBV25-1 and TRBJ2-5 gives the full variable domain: EADIYQTPRYLVIGTGKKITLECSQTMGHDKMYWYQQDPGMELHLIHYSYGVNSTEKGDLSSESTVSRIRTEHFPLTLESARPSHTSQYLCASSSVVQTQYFGPGTRLLVL.

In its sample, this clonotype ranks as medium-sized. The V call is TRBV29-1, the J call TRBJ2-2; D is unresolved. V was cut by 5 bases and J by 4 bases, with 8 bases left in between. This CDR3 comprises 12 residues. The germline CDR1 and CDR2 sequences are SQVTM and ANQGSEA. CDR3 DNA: TGCAGCGTTCTAGGCAGCACCGGGGAGCTGTTTTTT. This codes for CSVLGSTGELFF.

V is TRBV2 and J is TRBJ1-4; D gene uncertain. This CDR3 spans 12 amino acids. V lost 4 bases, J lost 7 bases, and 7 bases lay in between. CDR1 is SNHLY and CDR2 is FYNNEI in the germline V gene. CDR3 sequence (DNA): TGTGCCAGCAGTGTCAGGAGTGAAAAACTGTTTTTT. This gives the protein CASSVRSEKLFF.

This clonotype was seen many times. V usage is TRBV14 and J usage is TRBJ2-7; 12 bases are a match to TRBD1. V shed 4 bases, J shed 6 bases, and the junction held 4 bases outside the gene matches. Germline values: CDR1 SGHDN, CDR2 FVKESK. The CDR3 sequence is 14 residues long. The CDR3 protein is CASSLGTGGFEQYF. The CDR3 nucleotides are TGTGCCAGCAGCCTAGGGACAGGGGGCTTCGAGCAGTACTTC.

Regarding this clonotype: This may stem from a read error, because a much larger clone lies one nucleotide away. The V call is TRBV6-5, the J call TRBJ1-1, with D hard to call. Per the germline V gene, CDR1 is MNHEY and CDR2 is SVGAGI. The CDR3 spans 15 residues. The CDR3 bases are TGTGCCAGCGGTTACCTTAGCTCGAGAAACACTGAAGCTTTCTTT. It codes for CASGYLSSRNTEAFF.

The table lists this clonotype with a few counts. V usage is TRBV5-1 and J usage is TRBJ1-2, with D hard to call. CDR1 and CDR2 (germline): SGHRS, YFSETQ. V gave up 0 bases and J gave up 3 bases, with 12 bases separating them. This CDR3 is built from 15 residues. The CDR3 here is CASSLGSGRDYGYTF. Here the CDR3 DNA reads TGCGCCAGCAGCTTGGGCTCGGGAAGAGACTATGGCTACACCTTC.

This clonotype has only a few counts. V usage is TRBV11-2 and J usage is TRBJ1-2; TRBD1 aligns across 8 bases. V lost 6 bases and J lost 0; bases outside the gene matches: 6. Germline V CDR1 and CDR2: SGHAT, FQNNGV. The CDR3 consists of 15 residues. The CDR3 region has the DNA TGTGCCAGCAGTATTGGGACAGGAGCTAACTATGGCTACACCTTC. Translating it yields CASSIGTGANYGYTF.

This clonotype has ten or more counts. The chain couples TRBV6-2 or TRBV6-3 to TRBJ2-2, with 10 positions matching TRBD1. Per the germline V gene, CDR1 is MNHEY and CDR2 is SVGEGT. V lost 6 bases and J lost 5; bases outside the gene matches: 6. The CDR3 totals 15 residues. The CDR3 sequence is CASRDRGLWTGELFF. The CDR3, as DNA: TGTGCCAGCAGAGACAGGGGGCTCTGGACCGGGGAGCTGTTTTTT.

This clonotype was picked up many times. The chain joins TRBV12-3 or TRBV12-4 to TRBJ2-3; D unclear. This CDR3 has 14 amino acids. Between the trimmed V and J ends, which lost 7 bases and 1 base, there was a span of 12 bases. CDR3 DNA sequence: TGTGCCAGCAACTCCCGACTCCGCACAGATACGCAGTATTTT. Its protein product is CASNSRLRTDTQYF.

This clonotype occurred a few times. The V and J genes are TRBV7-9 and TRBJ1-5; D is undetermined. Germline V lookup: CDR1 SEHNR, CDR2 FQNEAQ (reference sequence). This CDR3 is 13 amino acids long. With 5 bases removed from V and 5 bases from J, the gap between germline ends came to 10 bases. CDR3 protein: CASSLTGDQPQHF. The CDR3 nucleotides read TGTGCCAGCAGCCTCACTGGCGATCAGCCCCAGCATTTT.

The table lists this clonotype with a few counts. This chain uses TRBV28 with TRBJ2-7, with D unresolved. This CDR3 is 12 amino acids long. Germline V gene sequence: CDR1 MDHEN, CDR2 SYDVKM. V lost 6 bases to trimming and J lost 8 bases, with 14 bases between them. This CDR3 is CASSLGTSKQYF. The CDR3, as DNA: TGTGCCAGCAGCTTGGGTACCAGTAAGCAGTACTTC.

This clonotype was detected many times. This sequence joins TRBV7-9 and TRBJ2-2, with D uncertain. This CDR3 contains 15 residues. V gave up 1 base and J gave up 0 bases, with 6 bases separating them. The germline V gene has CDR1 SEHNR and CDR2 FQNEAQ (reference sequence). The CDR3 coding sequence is TGTGCCAGCAGCTTAGGGGCAGCGAACACCGGGGAGCTGTTTTTT. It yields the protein CASSLGAANTGELFF. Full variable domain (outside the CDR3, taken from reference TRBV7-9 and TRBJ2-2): DTGVSQNPRHKITKRGQNVTFRCDPISEHNRLYWYRQTLGQGPEFLTYFQNEAQLEKSRLLSDRFSAERPKGSFSTLEIQRTEQGDSAMYLCASSLGAANTGELFFGEGSRLTVL.